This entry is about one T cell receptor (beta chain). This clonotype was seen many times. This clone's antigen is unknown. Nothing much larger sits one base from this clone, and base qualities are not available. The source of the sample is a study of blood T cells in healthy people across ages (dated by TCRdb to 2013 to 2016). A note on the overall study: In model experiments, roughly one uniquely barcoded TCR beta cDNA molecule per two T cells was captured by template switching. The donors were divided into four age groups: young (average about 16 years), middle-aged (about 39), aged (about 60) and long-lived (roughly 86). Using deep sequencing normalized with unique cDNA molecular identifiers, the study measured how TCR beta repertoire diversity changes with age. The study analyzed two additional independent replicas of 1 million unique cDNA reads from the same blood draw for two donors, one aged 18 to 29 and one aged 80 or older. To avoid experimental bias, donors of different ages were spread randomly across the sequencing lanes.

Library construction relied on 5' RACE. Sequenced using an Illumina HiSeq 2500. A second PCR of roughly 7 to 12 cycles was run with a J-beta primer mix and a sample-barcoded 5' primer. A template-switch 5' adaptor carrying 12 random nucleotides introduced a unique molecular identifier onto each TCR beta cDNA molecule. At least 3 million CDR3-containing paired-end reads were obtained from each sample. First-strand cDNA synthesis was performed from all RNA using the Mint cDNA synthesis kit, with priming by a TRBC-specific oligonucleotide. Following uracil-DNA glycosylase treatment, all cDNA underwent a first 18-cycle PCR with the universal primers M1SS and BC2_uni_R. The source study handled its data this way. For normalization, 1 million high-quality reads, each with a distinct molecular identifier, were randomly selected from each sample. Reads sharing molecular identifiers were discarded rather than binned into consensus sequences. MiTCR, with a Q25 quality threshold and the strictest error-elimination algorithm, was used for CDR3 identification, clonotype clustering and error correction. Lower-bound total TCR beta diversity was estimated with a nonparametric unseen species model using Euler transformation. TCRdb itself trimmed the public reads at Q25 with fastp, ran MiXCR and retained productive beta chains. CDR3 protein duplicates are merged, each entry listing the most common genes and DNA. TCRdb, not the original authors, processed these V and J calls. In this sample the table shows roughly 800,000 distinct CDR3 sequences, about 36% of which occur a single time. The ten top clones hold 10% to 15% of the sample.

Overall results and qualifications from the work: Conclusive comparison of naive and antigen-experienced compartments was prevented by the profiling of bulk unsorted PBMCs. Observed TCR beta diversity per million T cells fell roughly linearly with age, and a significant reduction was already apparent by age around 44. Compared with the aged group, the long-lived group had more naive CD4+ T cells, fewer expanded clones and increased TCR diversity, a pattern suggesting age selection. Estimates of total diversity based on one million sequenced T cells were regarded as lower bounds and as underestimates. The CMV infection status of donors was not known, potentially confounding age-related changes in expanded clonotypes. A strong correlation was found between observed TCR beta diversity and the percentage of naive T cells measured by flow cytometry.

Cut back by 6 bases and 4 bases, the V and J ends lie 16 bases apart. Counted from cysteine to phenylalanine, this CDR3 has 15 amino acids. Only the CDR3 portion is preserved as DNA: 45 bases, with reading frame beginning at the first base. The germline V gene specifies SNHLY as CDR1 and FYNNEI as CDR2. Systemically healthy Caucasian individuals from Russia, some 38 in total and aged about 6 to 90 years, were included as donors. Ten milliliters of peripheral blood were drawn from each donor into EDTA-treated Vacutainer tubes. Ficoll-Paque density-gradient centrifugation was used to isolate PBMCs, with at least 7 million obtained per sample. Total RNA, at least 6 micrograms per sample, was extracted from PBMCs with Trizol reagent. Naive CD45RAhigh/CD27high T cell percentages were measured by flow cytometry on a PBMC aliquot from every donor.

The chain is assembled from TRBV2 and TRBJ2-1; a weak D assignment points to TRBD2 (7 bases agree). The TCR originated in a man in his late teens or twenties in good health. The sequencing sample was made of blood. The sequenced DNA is TGTGCCAGCAGGAAAGAAGGGGGAGGGTACAATGAGCAGTTCTTC. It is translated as CASRKEGGGYNEQFF.